This TCR beta chain was sequenced in a study of T cells in Graves' hyperthyroidism and ophthalmopathy (dated by TCRdb to the late 2010s). Regarding the study in general: Peripheral blood samples were taken at initial diagnosis, before any treatment was given. To identify distinguishing TCR V-J signatures, a discovery cohort of around 100 patients was used, comprising 40 to 45 with Graves' ophthalmopathy and some 60 with stable Graves' hyperthyroidism. Whether ophthalmopathy could be predicted prospectively was tested in an independent validation cohort made up of about 18 hyperthyroidism patients plus 17 patients who later progressed to ophthalmopathy. The 100 discovery patients were divided at random into training and test sets in a 7:3 ratio. The study also compared thyroid tissue and blood T-cell repertoires from about six Graves' hyperthyroidism patients. After blood sampling, hyperthyroidism patients were treated with methimazole at a starting dose of 30 mg daily, and ophthalmopathy patients were treated with high-dose intravenous methylprednisolone. The paper describes TCR Vbeta CDR3 sequencing of around 130 peripheral blood samples, made up of 43 ophthalmopathy patients, over 70 hyperthyroidism patients and about 17 progressor patients.

Amplification of TCR beta CDR3 regions was carried out from RNA transcripts. The TCR CDR3 was subjected to a first round of RT-PCR using the HTBI primer set and the Qiagen OneStep RT-PCR kit. Libraries were constructed in a second round of multiplex PCR, after which size selection and purification were performed. Libraries were sequenced paired-end with 100 bp reads on an Illumina HiSeq2000. In the authors' own workflow: Raw data were processed with SOAPnuke, discarding reads with adapters, uncalled bases, mean Phred below 15, or no exact constant-primer or identifier match. COPE v1.2.5 was used to merge the high-quality paired reads, and each unique nucleotide sequence was defined as a clonotype. Clonotypes were aligned to IMGT TRBV, TRBD and TRBJ reference segments using MiTCR v1.1. Only V-J combinations with frequency above 0.0001, covering about 99% of repertoires, were analysed. The TCS score was defined as F50 (clonal expansion) divided by E x V (chaos), with BLOSUM62-based TCRdist calculated between CDR3 peptides within each V-J. Welch's t-statistics and random forest reduced just over 500 V-J features to roughly 13, which were used in a naive Bayes classifier (R e1071). TCRdb's own reprocessing of the public reads used fastp at Q25 and MiXCR and kept productive beta chains. Duplicate CDR3 protein sequences are folded into a single record with the most common DNA and genes. The V and J calls follow TCRdb's processing rather than the paper's. Counted in this sample were 150,000 to 200,000 distinct CDR3 sequences; roughly 9.4% of them appeared once. Of the sample, around 21% is held by the ten largest clones.

Overall study outcomes, separate from this receptor: Sample size was not statistically predetermined, and blinding of investigators to group allocation was not performed. During validation, the model predicted progression to ophthalmopathy a median of roughly 7.1 months ahead of onset, with more than 60% sensitivity and 72.22% specificity. A model built on a 13 V-J signature distinguished ophthalmopathy from stable hyperthyroidism, reaching 85% to 90% sensitivity and around 81% specificity in cross-validation and 80%/75% in testing. Most expanded thyroid clonotypes (frequency above 0.001) were also found in blood, which suggests that blood repertoires may mirror thyroid immune responses.

This clonotype was seen repeatedly, ten times or more. Which antigen it targets is not known. The record has no base qualities; no much larger clone is one base away. Hyperthyroidism patients were newly diagnosed, had a disease duration of under 2 months, and were aged 18 to 65 years. Exclusion was applied to patients with uncontrolled infections, other autoimmune diseases, pregnancy or lactation. Diagnoses were established on the basis of clinical symptoms, serum thyroxine and TRAb, thyroid ultrasound, and orbital computed tomography. Blood from progressor patients was collected at the time of first diagnosis with hyperthyroidism, before any ophthalmopathy symptoms had appeared. Ficoll-Paque density gradient centrifugation was used to isolate PBMCs from around 10 ml of fresh peripheral blood. Progressor patients were initially diagnosed with Graves' hyperthyroidism and developed ophthalmopathy during follow-up. Total RNA was extracted with Trizol reagent, and quality was checked on an Agilent 2100 Bioanalyzer.

The sequence was obtained from a woman younger than 30 with Graves' hyperthyroidism that later progressed to Graves' ophthalmopathy. The sample was blood.

The nucleotide sequence is TGTGCCTGGAGTGTACAAGTGAGGTCACCCCTCCACTTT. Protein translation: CAWSVQVRSPLHF. Here the chain combines TRBV30 and TRBJ1-6, with the identity of the D gene unclear. From its cysteine to its phenylalanine, the CDR3 spans 13 amino acids. The only DNA kept is the CDR3, 39 bases in frame from the first base. Reading the germline V gene (reference sequence) gives CDR1 GTSNPN and CDR2 SVGIG. V is shortened by 0 bases, J by 10 bases, and the region joining them spans 10 bases.